A single sample gave rise to the 8 T cell receptor beta chains below, sequenced in a study of T cell responses to AZD1222 COVID-19 vaccine. The repertoire was sequenced with immunoSEQ multiplex PCR; TCRdb's copy has only in-frame clones and lacks some. The sample has more than 85,000 clones; nearly 90% are singletons. The starting material was peripheral blood, obtained on day 0 of MenACWY control vaccination. These TCRs come from an adult in good health.

This chain joins TRBV27 and TRBJ2-7; the D call may be TRBD1 or TRBD2 (5 bases each). The V gene lost 0 bases and the J gene lost 2 bases, with 14 bases spanning the gap. This CDR3 comprises 16 residues. The germline V gene encodes CDR1 MNHEY and CDR2 SMNVEV (reference sequence). CDR3 sequence reads: CASSLSEGMIPYEQYF. CDR3 bases: TGTGCCAGCAGTTTATCAGAGGGGATGATCCCCTACGAGCAGTACTTC.

The CDR3 DNA reads TGTGCCAGCAGTTGGGGTCCTACGGGGGGTGAGCAGTACTTC. Its protein product is CASSWGPTGGEQYF. This rearrangement joins TRBV6-5 to TRBJ2-7, with 7 bases fitting TRBD2. V lost 4 bases and J lost 7; bases outside the gene matches: 10. The CDR3 has 14 residues. Germline V gene lookup returns CDR1 MNHEY and CDR2 SVGAGI.

The chain links TRBV30 to TRBJ2-7; the D gene is possibly TRBD1 (6 bases). The CDR3 loop spans 12 amino acids. The germline V gene has CDR1 GTSNPN and CDR2 SVGIG (reference sequence). Trimming stripped 2 bases from V and 5 bases from J, with 10 bases between. This chain's CDR3 is CAWSSQGNEQYF. CDR3 DNA sequence: TGTGCCTGGAGTTCACAGGGAAACGAGCAGTACTTC.

The chain has TRBV29-1 and TRBJ1-4, with D hard to call. CDR1 is SQVTM, CDR2 ANQGSEA, per germline. V gave up 6 bases and J gave up 8 bases, with 13 bases separating them. The length of the CDR3 is 12 residues. CDR3 in DNA: TGCAGCGTCCAAGTGGGCGGCGAAAAACTGTTTTTT. Its protein is CSVQVGGEKLFF.

The genes are TRBV29-1 and TRBJ1-5, with 7 nucleotides matching TRBD1. After removal of 6 bases from V and 4 bases from J, the junction contained 9 bases not matched to a gene. Germline V lookup: CDR1 SQVTM, CDR2 ANQGSEA. This CDR3 spans 14 amino acids. CDR3 in amino acids: CSVGGQDPNQPQHF. The CDR3 nucleotides read TGCAGCGTCGGTGGACAGGATCCAAATCAGCCCCAGCATTTT.

The V and J genes are TRBV28 and TRBJ2-5; a possible D gene is TRBD2 (6 bases). This CDR3 contains 16 residues. The germline V gene has CDR1 MDHEN and CDR2 SYDVKM. Trimming cost V 8 bases and J 2 bases, with 21 bases left between them. CDR3: CASALLSGGGQETQYF. In nucleotides, the CDR3 is TGTGCCAGCGCCCTTTTGAGCGGCGGAGGGCAAGAGACCCAGTACTTC.

This rearrangement joins TRBV27 to TRBJ2-7, with 7 bases identical to TRBD1. CDR1 MNHEY and CDR2 SMNVEV come from the germline V gene (reference sequence). CDR3 length: 15 amino acids. J gave up 2 bases and V 6 bases, and 10 bases lay outside the gene matches. The chain's CDR3 is CASSFRQGGPYEQYF. CDR3 bases: TGTGCCAGCAGCTTTAGACAGGGTGGACCCTACGAGCAGTACTTC.

This chain connects TRBV28 to TRBJ1-2, with 7 positions matching TRBD1. Germline loops: CDR1 MDHEN, CDR2 SYDVKM. The CDR3 covers 17 residues. With 2 bases clipped from V and 8 bases from J, the junction kept 17 bases outside the gene matches. The CDR3 DNA reads TGTGCCAGCAGTTTACCACAGGAAATCCAGGGGGGGAAAGGCTACACCTTC. It encodes CASSLPQEIQGGKGYTF.